The clone carrying this T cell receptor (beta chain) occurred many times. TCRdb re-analysed the 5' RACE reads in MiXCR, keeping a single row per CDR3 protein. The sample includes tens of thousands of distinct CDR3 sequences, roughly 24% of them seen just once. The receptor's source is a female donor with breast cancer. The specimen was naive CD4+ T cells sorted from a lymph node. Subset: naive CD4+ T cells, CD4+CD45RA+CD25-.

The CDR3 nucleotides read TGTGCCACCTCGGGGGGGGGCACAGATACGCAGTATTTT. This encodes CATSGGGTDTQYF. The V gene is TRBV24-1, the J gene TRBJ2-3, with 8 bases that match TRBD2. The germline CDR1 and CDR2 sequences are KGHDR and SFDVKD. The CDR3 is 13 amino acids. Trimming cost V 9 bases and J 1 base; bases outside gene matches: 2.